Listed here are 4 T cell receptor beta chains from one sample, sequenced in a study of Tregs in tolerant kidney transplant recipients. Repertoires were generated with immunoSEQ multiplex PCR, while TCRdb's copy carries only in-frame clones and drops some. The repertoire holds roughly 70,000 clones, with roughly 89% as singletons. The sequencing input was CD4+ T cells from blood. Every receptor here comes from a human donor in good health.

The chain links TRBV1 to TRBJ2-7; the D call of TRBD1 is as the table states it, not checked on the DNA. TRBV1 is labeled a pseudogene. The CDR3 loop spans 18 amino acids. DNA of the CDR3: TGCACCAGCAGCCATCCCCCTCTAACGGACAGGGGGGTCTACGAGCAGTACTTC. It encodes CTSSHPPLTDRGVYEQYF.

This clone has a single count. The V and J genes are TRBV7-2 and TRBJ1-5; D is unresolved. CDR3 length equals 13 residues. The germline V gene has CDR1 SGHTA and CDR2 FQGNSA. V was cut by 3 bases and J by 8 bases, with 11 bases left in between. Here the CDR3 reads CASSFGGDKPQHF. CDR3 sequence (DNA): TGTGCCAGCAGCTTTGGTGGTGACAAGCCCCAGCATTTT.

The chain couples TRBV9 to TRBJ1-4; D unresolved. This CDR3 has 15 residues. In germline, CDR1 is SGDLS, CDR2 YYNGEE. V gave up 3 bases and J gave up 4 bases, with 13 bases separating them. CDR3 sequence reads: CASSATQGFNEKLFF. CDR3 nucleotide sequence: TGTGCCAGCAGCGCAACTCAAGGATTTAATGAAAAACTGTTTTTT.

V and J are TRBV7-8 and TRBJ1-1; D is perhaps TRBD1 (6 bases). The CDR3 has 16 residues. CDR1 SGHVS and CDR2 FQNEAQ come from the germline V gene. The V and J ends lost 4 bases and 5 bases respectively, with 20 bases between them. The CDR3: CASSSIQGRGKTEAFF. Here the CDR3 DNA reads TGTGCCAGCAGCTCCATACAGGGAAGGGGGAAAACTGAAGCTTTCTTT.